This T cell receptor (beta chain) was recorded in a study of T cells after yellow fever vaccination. Study observations and caveats: Reappearance after the booster was observed for most primary-vaccination clones (roughly 97% CD4, roughly 90% CD8).

Trimming cost V 4 bases and J 4 bases, with 15 bases left between them. The CDR3 spans 14 residues. Per germline, CDR1 DFQATT and CDR2 SNEGSKA (reference sequence). Conversion of TCR transcripts into cDNA relied on 5'RACE template switching, which added a universal primer site and UMIs. TCRdb passed the 5' RACE reads through MiXCR, listing each CDR3 protein once. The sample yields roughly 150,000 distinct CDR3 sequences, roughly 8.2% seen once. As for this clonotype: The antigen remains undetermined. Being one base from a much bigger clone, this may be a read error.

Sequencing used CD4+ T cells sorted from PBMCs, obtained 5 days after the yellow fever booster vaccination. The chain combines TRBV20-1 with TRBJ2-3; possibly TRBD1 for D (7 bases). The receptor comes from a man aged 25-45 years who received the YFV17D yellow fever vaccine. The CDR3 protein is CSAKEGAFSDTQYF. The DNA of the CDR3 is TGCAGTGCTAAGGAGGGGGCTTTCTCAGATACGCAGTATTTT.